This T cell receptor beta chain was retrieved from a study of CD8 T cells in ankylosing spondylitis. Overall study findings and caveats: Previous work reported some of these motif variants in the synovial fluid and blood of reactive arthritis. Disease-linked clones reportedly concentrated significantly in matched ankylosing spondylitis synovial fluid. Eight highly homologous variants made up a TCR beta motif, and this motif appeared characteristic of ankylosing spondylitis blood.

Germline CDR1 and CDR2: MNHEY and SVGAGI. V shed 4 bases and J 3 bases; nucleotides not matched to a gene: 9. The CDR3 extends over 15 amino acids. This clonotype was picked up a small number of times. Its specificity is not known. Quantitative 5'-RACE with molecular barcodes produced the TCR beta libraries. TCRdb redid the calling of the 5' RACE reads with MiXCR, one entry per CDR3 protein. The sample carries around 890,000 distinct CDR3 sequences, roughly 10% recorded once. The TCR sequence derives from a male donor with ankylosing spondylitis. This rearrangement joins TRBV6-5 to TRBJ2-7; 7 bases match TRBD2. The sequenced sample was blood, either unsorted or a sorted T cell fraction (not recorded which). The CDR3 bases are TGTGCCAGCAGTTCGGATTGGGACTACTTCTACGAGCAGTACTTC. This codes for CASSSDWDYFYEQYF.